A selection of T cell receptor beta chains follows, all from one sample in a study of cytomegalovirus exposure and HLA in healthy donors. Produced via immunoSEQ multiplex PCR; TCRdb's table is partial and in-frame only. The sample shows 100,000 to 150,000 clones, approximately 82% of them seen only once. The sample taken for sequencing was PBMCs. Source of these receptors: a female donor in good health and CMV-seronegative. Both conserved end residues are part of each CDR3. D genes are given only for firm matches. The listing skips clone size in some rows; elsewhere it reads once, few, many or a size class.

d_call	clone_size	v_call	j_call	cdr3_aa	cdr3_nt
TRBD2	-	TRBV5-1	TRBJ2-3	CASSSRGEAVDTQYF	TGCGCCAGCAGCTCTCGGGGGGAGGCCGTGGATACGCAGTATTTT
TRBD1	-	TRBV28	TRBJ1-2	CASRFLPTGARGYTF	TGTGCCAGCAGATTCTTGCCGACAGGGGCGCGAGGCTACACCTTC
-	-	TRBV5-1	TRBJ2-2	CASSLGNRATGELFF	TGCGCCAGCAGCTTGGGGAACAGGGCGACCGGGGAGCTGTTTTTT
-	-	TRBV28	TRBJ1-1	CASSEGGTEAFF	TGTGCCAGCAGCGAGGGAGGCACTGAAGCTTTCTTT
-	-	TRBV28	TRBJ2-7	CASSLPSNYEQYF	TGTGCCAGCAGTCTACCATCAAACTACGAGCAGTACTTC
-	once	TRBV27	TRBJ1-1	CASSFFFVGQTNTEAFF	TGTGCCAGCAGTTTCTTTTTCGTCGGACAGACAAACACTGAAGCTTTCTTT
-	-	TRBV2	TRBJ1-1	CASSEALLRQGTEAFF	TGTGCCAGCAGTGAAGCGCTTCTGAGGCAGGGGACTGAAGCTTTCTTT
-	-	TRBV7-3	TRBJ2-1	CASSRTLYNEQFF	TGTGCCAGCAGTAGGACACTTTACAATGAGCAGTTCTTC
TRBD1	-	TRBV7-2	TRBJ2-7	CASSQGQAPYEQYF	TGTGCCAGCAGCCAAGGACAGGCCCCCTACGAGCAGTACTTC
-	once	TRBV7-2	TRBJ1-4	CASSLARGVGLEKLFF	TGTGCCAGCAGCTTGGCGCGGGGGGTAGGCCTTGAAAAACTGTTTTTT
TRBD1	few	TRBV7-9	TRBJ1-2	CASSPGTGDYGYTF	TGTGCCAGCAGCCCAGGGACAGGGGACTATGGCTACACCTTC
TRBD2	-	TRBV6-5	TRBJ2-5	CASSYRRGGRETQYF	TGTGCCAGCAGTTATCGTCGGGGAGGGAGGGAGACCCAGTACTTC
-	-	TRBV4-3	TRBJ2-7	CASSPRIARGGEQYF	TGCGCCAGCAGCCCCCGAATCGCCCGGGGAGGCGAGCAGTACTTC
TRBD2	-	TRBV4-1	TRBJ2-3	CATRRAGETDTQYF	TGCGCCACCCGAAGAGCGGGAGAGACAGATACGCAGTATTTT
TRBD1	once	TRBV5-1	TRBJ2-2	CASGGTGGTGPNTGELFF	TGCGCCAGCGGAGGGACAGGGGGGACGGGGCCGAACACCGGGGAGCTGTTTTTT
-	-	TRBV11-1	TRBJ1-1	CASSSQRTGNTEAFF	TGTGCCAGCAGCTCGCAAAGAACAGGGAACACTGAAGCTTTCTTT
TRBD1	-	TRBV30	TRBJ2-2	CAWSRQGATGELFF	TGTGCCTGGAGTCGGCAGGGGGCGACCGGGGAGCTGTTTTTT
-	-	TRBV6-1	TRBJ2-7	CASRKGGSSSYEQYF	TGTGCCAGCAGAAAAGGAGGGTCCAGCTCCTACGAGCAGTACTTC
TRBD2	-	TRBV29-1	TRBJ2-7	CSVVGLAHEQYF	TGCAGCGTTGTCGGACTAGCCCACGAGCAGTACTTC
-	-	TRBV6-5	TRBJ2-2	CASRLQGGSTGELFF	TGTGCCAGCAGACTACAGGGAGGGAGTACCGGGGAGCTGTTTTTT
-	-	TRBV19	TRBJ1-2	CASSIGYGALDYGYTF	TGTGCCAGTAGTATAGGATACGGAGCCCTAGACTATGGCTACACCTTC
TRBD2	-	TRBV6-1	TRBJ2-5	CASSRAGREETQYF	TGTGCCAGCAGCCGAGCAGGGCGGGAGGAGACCCAGTACTTC
TRBD2	-	TRBV11-2	TRBJ2-7	CASSLDAGVYEQYF	TGTGCCAGCAGCTTAGATGCGGGAGTCTACGAGCAGTACTTC
-	few	TRBV6-1	TRBJ2-5	CASSEGKAGTQYF	TGTGCCAGCAGTGAGGGAAAGGCGGGGACCCAGTACTTC
TRBD1	-	TRBV11-2	TRBJ2-7	CASSPSTGATTYEQYF	TGTGCCAGCAGCCCGTCGACAGGGGCTACGACCTACGAGCAGTACTTC
-	-	TRBV28	TRBJ2-4	CASESGHSLAKNIQYF	TGTGCCAGTGAGTCGGGACACAGCTTAGCCAAAAACATTCAGTACTTC
TRBD1	-	TRBV6-6	TRBJ2-7	CASITTTGGVYEQYF	TGTGCCAGCATCACAACGACAGGGGGTGTCTACGAGCAGTACTTC
-	-	TRBV12-5	TRBJ2-1	CASGLPRDEQFF	TGTGCTAGTGGTTTGCCCAGGGATGAGCAGTTCTTC
TRBD2	-	TRBV4-2	TRBJ2-3	CASSQDAGGLAGPITDTQYF	TGTGCCAGCAGCCAAGACGCTGGGGGACTAGCGGGACCAATCACAGATACGCAGTATTTT
TRBD2	-	TRBV5-1	TRBJ2-1	CASSFLVAGGPTEQFF	TGCGCCAGCAGCTTCTTAGTAGCGGGAGGGCCTACTGAGCAGTTCTTC
-	-	TRBV27	TRBJ1-1	CASSPRLEYTEAFF	TGTGCCAGCAGCCCTAGATTGGAGTACACTGAAGCTTTCTTT
-	once	TRBV6-5	TRBJ1-6	CASSYSNTPQAITLHF	TGTGCCAGCAGTTACTCGAATACTCCTCAGGCTATCACCCTCCACTTT
-	-	TRBV27	TRBJ1-1	CASSSRGGTEAFF	TGTGCCAGCAGTTCCCGGGGGGGGACTGAAGCTTTCTTT
TRBD1	-	TRBV28	TRBJ1-4	CASSPTGIGEKLFF	TGTGCCAGCAGTCCGACAGGGATAGGTGAAAAACTGTTTTTT
TRBD1	-	TRBV28	TRBJ2-2	CASSSPGQGTGELFF	TGTGCCAGCAGTTCTCCGGGACAGGGCACCGGGGAGCTGTTTTTT
-	-	TRBV4-1	TRBJ2-7	CASSQEGRYYEQYF	TGCGCCAGCAGCCAAGAGGGGCGGTACTACGAGCAGTACTTC
TRBD2	-	TRBV7-2	TRBJ2-5	CASSLGSGRLETQYF	TGTGCCAGCAGCTTAGGTAGCGGGAGACTAGAGACCCAGTACTTC
-	-	TRBV6-5	TRBJ2-7	CASSPGSSYEQYF	TGTGCCAGCAGTCCCGGGAGCTCCTACGAGCAGTACTTC
-	-	TRBV2	TRBJ2-5	CASSEAAGSQYF	TGTGCCAGCAGTGAAGCGGCCGGGTCCCAGTACTTC
-	-	TRBV5-1	TRBJ2-1	CASSLDGDSYNEQFF	TGCGCCAGCAGCTTGGACGGGGACTCCTACAATGAGCAGTTCTTC
-	once	TRBV15	TRBJ2-4	CATSRSRGENIQYF	TGTGCCACCAGCAGGAGCAGGGGGGAAAACATTCAGTACTTC
TRBD1	few	TRBV7-2	TRBJ2-3	CASSPRQGGTDTQYF	TGTGCCAGCAGCCCCCGACAGGGTGGAACAGATACGCAGTATTTT
TRBD1	once	TRBV5-1	TRBJ2-2	CASSVRQGRPTGELFF	TGCGCCAGCAGCGTTAGACAGGGGAGGCCCACCGGGGAGCTGTTTTTT
-	few	TRBV10-3	TRBJ1-6	CAISDPSPNSPLHF	TGTGCCATCAGTGACCCCTCCCCCAATTCACCCCTCCACTTT
TRBD1	-	TRBV19	TRBJ2-1	CASSLTGGNEQFF	TGTGCCAGTAGCCTGACAGGGGGCAATGAGCAGTTCTTC